This entry features one T cell receptor beta chain sequence. Germline values: CDR1 KGHSH, CDR2 LQKENI. CDR3 size: 14 residues. With 4 bases clipped from V and 2 bases from J, the junction kept 4 bases outside the gene matches. This sample was taken from a study of early T cells in non-severe SARS-CoV-2 infection. Unique molecular identifiers were attached to individual cDNA molecules. TCRdb processed the 5' RACE reads anew with MiXCR; each CDR3 protein has one entry. This table has roughly 70,000 distinct CDR3 sequences, roughly 18% appearing once. V and J are TRBV18 and TRBJ2-7; 8 nucleotides match TRBD1. The input for sequencing was whole blood, taken at baseline. This receptor was identified in an adult who was a healthcare worker with PCR-confirmed SARS-CoV-2 infection or an uninfected control (not recorded which). The CDR3 DNA is TGTGCCAGCTCACTCGGACAGGGAGCCTACGAGCAGTACTTC. Translated: CASSLGQGAYEQYF. Full variable domain (outside the CDR3, taken from reference TRBV18 and TRBJ2-7): NAGVMQNPRHLVRRRGQEARLRCSPMKGHSHVYWYRQLPEEGLKFMVYLQKENIIDESGMPKERFSAEFPKEGPSILRIQQVVRGDSAAYFCASSLGQGAYEQYFGPGTRLTVT.